The 23 T cell receptor beta chains presented below share a single source sample, sequenced in a study of T cell changes during pregnancy in multiple sclerosis. Measured with immunoSEQ multiplex PCR; TCRdb has only the in-frame clones, and not every one. This table holds under 55,000 clones, approximately 92% found once. Sequenced material: CD4+ T cells from peripheral blood mononuclear cells, taken before pregnancy. Receptors originate from a female donor with multiple sclerosis, enrolled in a pregnancy study.

The V and J genes are TRBV7-6 and TRBJ2-5; D is uncertain. Trimming cost V 4 bases and J 3 bases, with 15 bases left between them. Germline V lookup: CDR1 SGHVS, CDR2 FNYEAQ. The CDR3 spans 15 residues. CDR3 sequence reads: CASSSGLLQKETQYF. DNA of the CDR3: TGTGCCAGCAGCTCGGGTCTACTCCAGAAAGAGACCCAGTACTTC.

The chain couples TRBV2 to TRBJ2-1, with 7 bases fitting TRBD2. The CDR3 length is 14 residues. Trimming at V came to 6 bases and at J to 0 bases, leaving 2 bases not matched to a gene. Germline CDR1 SNHLY, CDR2 FYNNEI. The CDR3 sequence: CASRLASSYNEQFF. DNA of the CDR3: TGTGCCAGCAGACTAGCGAGCTCCTACAATGAGCAGTTCTTC.

DNA of the CDR3: TGTGCCAGCACCACGGGGGGGTCGAGCAATCAGCCCCAGCATTTT. This gives the protein CASTTGGSSNQPQHF. The chain uses TRBV5-4 and TRBJ1-5; D is possibly TRBD1 (5 bases). The CDR3 has 15 amino acids. V dropped 6 bases and J dropped 1 base, with 14 bases sitting between them. Per the germline V gene, CDR1 is SGHNT and CDR2 is YYREEE (reference sequence).

The rearrangement links TRBV18 to TRBJ2-4; the D is unclear. The CDR3 contains 16 residues. Deletions cut 3 bases from V and 1 base from J, with 13 bases between. In germline, CDR1 is KGHSH, CDR2 LQKENI. The CDR3, as DNA: TGTGCCAGCTCACCGCTGACAAAGAAGGCCAAAAACATTCAGTACTTC. Translation gives CASSPLTKKAKNIQYF.

This chain connects TRBV28 to TRBJ2-7, with TRBD1 identical over 8 bases. The junction had 10 bases not matched to a gene; V was cut back by 7 bases and J by 5 bases. CDR3 length equals 14 residues. Germline V gene lookup returns CDR1 MDHEN and CDR2 SYDVKM. CDR3 amino acids: CASTPLDRAHEQYF. CDR3 coding DNA: TGTGCCAGCACCCCCCTGGACAGGGCCCACGAGCAGTACTTC. Full variable domain (outside the CDR3, taken from reference TRBV28 and TRBJ2-7): DVKVTQSSRYLVKRTGEKVFLECVQDMDHENMFWYRQDPGLGLRLIYFSYDVKMKEKGDIPEGYSVSREKKERFSLILESASTNQTSMYLCASTPLDRAHEQYFGPGTRLTVT.

The chain joins TRBV7-8 to TRBJ2-3; 9 bases align to TRBD1. Trimming cost V 5 bases and J 4 bases; bases outside gene matches: 7. The CDR3 is 15 amino acids. CDR1 and CDR2 from the germline V gene are SGHVS and FQNEAQ. CDR3 DNA: TGTGCCAGCAGCCGACCCGGGACAGGGTCAGATACGCAGTATTTT. Amino acids: CASSRPGTGSDTQYF.

V gene TRBV29-1 combines with J gene TRBJ1-3; D gene unclear. There are 15 residues in the CDR3. Between the trimmed V and J ends, which lost 5 bases and 0 bases, there was a span of 14 bases. Germline CDR1 reads SQVTM; CDR2 reads ANQGSEA. The CDR3 DNA is TGCAGCGTTCTAGACGGCCGAACCTCTGGAAACACCATATATTTT. Translation gives CSVLDGRTSGNTIYF.

The chain employs TRBV6-6 and TRBJ1-4; D gene unclear. Germline V gene sequence: CDR1 MNHNY, CDR2 SVGAGI (reference sequence). V was trimmed by 7 bases and J by 5 bases, leaving 14 bases between them. The CDR3 totals 14 residues. As DNA, the CDR3 is TGTGCCAGCATTAAGAACAGTCAAAATGAAAAACTGTTTTTT. Its protein product is CASIKNSQNEKLFF.

This chain connects TRBV7-8 to TRBJ2-6, with TRBD1 as a possible D gene (6 bases). Germline loops: CDR1 SGHVS, CDR2 FQNEAQ. Trimming cost V 4 bases and J 0 bases, with 7 bases left between them. The CDR3 is 15 amino acids. The CDR3 reads CASSSRGSGANVLTF. The CDR3 nucleotides are TGTGCCAGCAGCTCCAGGGGCTCTGGGGCCAACGTCCTGACTTTC. Filled out from reference TRBV7-8 and TRBJ2-6, the complete variable domain reads GAGVSQSPRYKVAKRGQDVALRCDPISGHVSLFWYQQALGQGPEFLTYFQNEAQLDKSGLPSDRFFAERPEGSVSTLKIQRTQQEDSAVYLCASSSRGSGANVLTFGAGSRLTVL.

This chain links TRBV7-9 with TRBJ2-4; D possibly corresponds to TRBD1 (5 bases). CDR1 and CDR2 (germline): SEHNR, FQNEAQ (reference sequence). This CDR3 has 13 amino acids. With 4 bases removed from V and 6 bases from J, the gap between germline ends came to 10 bases. Here the CDR3 DNA reads TGTGCCAGCAGCTCGGGTAGGGGAAACATTCAGTACTTC. Its translation: CASSSGRGNIQYF. Filled out from reference TRBV7-9 and TRBJ2-4, the complete variable domain reads DTGVSQNPRHKITKRGQNVTFRCDPISEHNRLYWYRQTLGQGPEFLTYFQNEAQLEKSRLLSDRFSAERPKGSFSTLEIQRTEQGDSAMYLCASSSGRGNIQYFGAGTRLSVL.

V is TRBV5-6 and J is TRBJ1-2; 10 bases align to TRBD1. CDR1 and CDR2 (germline): SGHDT, YYEEEE. Trimming at V came to 3 bases and at J to 8 bases, leaving 7 bases not matched to a gene. The CDR3 is 14 residues long. The CDR3 is CASSWTGTGVGYTF. CDR3 sequence (DNA): TGTGCCAGCAGCTGGACCGGGACAGGGGTCGGCTACACCTTC.

The chain has TRBV6-5 and TRBJ2-4, with TRBD2 identical over 9 bases. Germline V gives CDR1 MNHEY, CDR2 SVGAGI. The V gene end was trimmed by 6 bases and the J gene end by 5 bases; junction bases not matched to a gene: 2. The CDR3 sequence is 13 residues long. CDR3 nucleotide sequence: TGTGCCAGCAGCTTAGCGGGAGAAAACATTCAGTACTTC. Residues: CASSLAGENIQYF.

V and J are TRBV6-5 and TRBJ2-7; 10 nucleotides match TRBD2. Trimming at V came to 5 bases and at J to 3 bases, leaving 7 bases not matched to a gene. Germline V lookup: CDR1 MNHEY, CDR2 SVGAGI. The CDR3 runs to 15 residues. In DNA, the CDR3 is TGTGCCAGCAGTAGAGGCTCTAGCGGGGGCTACGAGCAGTACTTC. Translated, it gives CASSRGSSGGYEQYF.

The table lists this clone with a count of one. The genes are TRBV27 and TRBJ1-2, with a weak D call TRBD1 (6 bases). In germline, CDR1 is MNHEY, CDR2 SMNVEV (reference sequence). V lost 6 bases and J 4 bases, leaving 15 bases between the germline ends. This CDR3 is 14 amino acids long. CDR3 nucleotides: TGTGCCAGCAGGACGACAGGTTTTACCTATGGCTACACCTTC. As protein: CASRTTGFTYGYTF.

This sequence joins TRBV29-1 and TRBJ2-1, with 8 bases lining up with TRBD2. V shed 2 bases, J shed 0 bases, and the junction held 15 bases outside the gene matches. CDR3 length: 19 residues. In germline, CDR1 is SQVTM, CDR2 ANQGSEA. DNA for the CDR3: TGCAGCGTTGAACGGGGGCGCCTAGCGGGTGGCAGCTCCTACAATGAGCAGTTCTTC. It is translated as CSVERGRLAGGSSYNEQFF.

CDR3 amino acids: CAWTRLGRTSSYEQYF. Here the CDR3 DNA reads TGTGCCTGGACCCGCCTGGGGAGGACTAGCTCCTACGAGCAGTACTTC. V is TRBV30 and J is TRBJ2-7; 7 bases are shared with TRBD2. Germline trimming cut 4 bases from V and 0 bases from J; bases unmatched to any gene: 12. There are 16 residues in the CDR3. Germline V gene data show CDR1 as GTSNPN and CDR2 as SVGIG (reference sequence).

The chain is built from TRBV10-1 and TRBJ2-3; a weak D match, TRBD1 (6 bases). The ends were cut back, 5 bases at V and 1 base at J, with 13 bases in the middle. The CDR3 is 15 residues long. Germline-derived CDR1 and CDR2 are WNHNN and SYGVQD (reference sequence). CDR3 in amino acids: CASSLQGIRTDTQYF. CDR3 coding DNA: TGCGCCAGCAGTCTACAGGGAATCCGCACAGATACGCAGTATTTT.

The J gene is TRBJ2-7, the V gene TRBV7-6; TRBD1 might be the D (6 bases). Trimming removed 3 bases from V and 4 bases from J, with 19 bases in between. Germline V gene data show CDR1 as SGHVS and CDR2 as FNYEAQ. The CDR3 is made up of 16 amino acids. The CDR3 region is CASSLGPRQEQYEQYF. In DNA, the CDR3 is TGTGCCAGCAGCTTGGGACCCAGACAGGAGCAATACGAGCAGTACTTC.

V is TRBV4-1 and J is TRBJ2-7; the match to TRBD1 covers 8 bases. Trimming removed 4 bases from V and 2 bases from J; junction bases left unmatched: 4. The CDR3 has 14 residues. Germline V gives CDR1 MGHRA, CDR2 YSYEKL. This CDR3 is CASSPRDRTYEQYF. The CDR3, as DNA: TGCGCCAGCAGCCCCAGGGACAGGACCTACGAGCAGTACTTC.

V and J are TRBV28 and TRBJ2-6; D not certain. Per the germline V gene, CDR1 is MDHEN and CDR2 is SYDVKM. With 3 bases removed from V and 0 bases from J, the gap between germline ends came to 6 bases. This CDR3 is 15 amino acids long. The CDR3 spells CASSFLGSGANVLTF. The CDR3 nucleotides read TGTGCCAGCAGTTTTCTCGGCTCTGGGGCCAACGTCCTGACTTTC.

This clone was seen only once. The chain has TRBV30 and TRBJ1-5; TRBD1 agrees at 7 bases. This CDR3 contains 14 residues. The V and J ends lost 0 bases and 5 bases, in that order; junction bases with no gene match: 4. Per germline, CDR1 GTSNPN and CDR2 SVGIG (reference sequence). CDR3 in amino acids: CAWSVRQGDQPQHF. Written as DNA, the CDR3 is TGTGCCTGGAGTGTACGGCAGGGGGATCAGCCCCAGCATTTT. The full variable domain, in which reference TRBV30 and TRBJ1-5 provide the parts outside the CDR3, is SQTIHQWPATLVQPVGSPLSLECTVEGTSNPNLYWYRQAAGRGLQLLFYSVGIGQISSEVPQNLSASRPQDRQFILSSKKLLLSDSGFYLCAWSVRQGDQPQHFGDGTRLSIL.

The J gene is TRBJ2-5, the V gene TRBV7-8, with a possible D match to TRBD2 (6 bases). The V end lost 3 bases, the J end lost 5 bases, and 16 bases lay between the germline ends. Germline lookup yields CDR1 SGHVS and CDR2 FQNEAQ. The CDR3 totals 15 residues. CDR3 in amino acids: CASSFRRLVVETQYF. The DNA for the CDR3 is TGTGCCAGCAGCTTTAGGAGACTAGTTGTCGAGACCCAGTACTTC. Drawing the rest from reference TRBV7-8 and TRBJ2-5, the complete variable domain is GAGVSQSPRYKVAKRGQDVALRCDPISGHVSLFWYQQALGQGPEFLTYFQNEAQLDKSGLPSDRFFAERPEGSVSTLKIQRTQQEDSAVYLCASSFRRLVVETQYFGPGTRLLVL.

This clone was detected only once. The chain links TRBV5-3 to TRBJ2-5; 9 nucleotides line up with TRBD2. TRBV5-3 belongs to the ORF category, with a function that is uncertain. CDR3 length: 16 residues. The V segment lost 7 bases and the J segment 6 bases; nucleotides outside the gene matches: 16. CDR3: CARDAQGGRAGKTQYF. The DNA for the CDR3 is TGTGCCAGAGACGCCCAGGGCGGGAGGGCCGGGAAGACCCAGTACTTC.